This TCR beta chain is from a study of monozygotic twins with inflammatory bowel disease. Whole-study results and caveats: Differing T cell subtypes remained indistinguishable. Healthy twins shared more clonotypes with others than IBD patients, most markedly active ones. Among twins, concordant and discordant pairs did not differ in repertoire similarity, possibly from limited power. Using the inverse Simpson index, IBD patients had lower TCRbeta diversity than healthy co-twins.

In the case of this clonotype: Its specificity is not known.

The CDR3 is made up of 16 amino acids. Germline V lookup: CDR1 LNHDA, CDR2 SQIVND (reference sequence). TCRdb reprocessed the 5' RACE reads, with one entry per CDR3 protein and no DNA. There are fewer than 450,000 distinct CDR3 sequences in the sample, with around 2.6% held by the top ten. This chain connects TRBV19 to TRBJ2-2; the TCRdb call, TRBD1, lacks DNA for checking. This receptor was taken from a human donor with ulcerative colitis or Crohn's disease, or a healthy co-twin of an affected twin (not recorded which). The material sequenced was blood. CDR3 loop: CASTPLERAYTGELFF.